This T cell receptor beta chain was recorded in a study of OX40 agonist ivuxolimab in advanced cancers. Libraries were prepared by immunoSEQ multiplex PCR; TCRdb keeps only in-frame clonotypes and omits some of them. The table has tens of thousands of clones, roughly 88% seen once. Germline V gene lookup returns CDR1 LGHNA and CDR2 YNFKEQ. Trimming shortened V by 5 bases and J by 5 bases, and 18 bases separated the two germline ends. The CDR3 runs 15 residues. Sequences were derived from CD4+ or CD8+ T cells sorted from blood, sampled in a trial of the OX40 agonist ivuxolimab. V usage is TRBV4-2 and J usage is TRBJ1-1; possibly TRBD1 for D (5 bases). The sequence came from an adult with an advanced solid tumor such as melanoma, head and neck, liver or kidney cancer. The CDR3 reads CASSDTGRESTEAFF. The CDR3, as DNA: TGTGCCAGCAGCGATACAGGCAGGGAATCGACTGAAGCTTTCTTT.